This T cell receptor beta chain stems from a study of blood T cell repertoires in COVID-19. Study in general: PBMCs, B-cell-depleted T cells, or T cells provided the cDNA or gDNA that made up the material.

This clone has just one count. Produced via immunoSEQ multiplex PCR; TCRdb's table is partial and in-frame only. In the table there are 200,000 to 250,000 clones, around 90% of which are singletons. CDR1 is SNHLY, CDR2 FYNNEI, per germline. The CDR3 totals 13 residues. V lost 8 bases and J 0 bases, leaving 5 bases between the germline ends. The genes are TRBV2 and TRBJ2-6; D ambiguous. The sequencing input was PBMCs or T cells enriched from blood (not recorded which). The receptor was derived from a man aged 25-45 years who had been exposed to COVID-19. Here the CDR3 DNA reads TGTGCCAGCCAGGACTCTGGGGCCAACGTCCTGACTTTC. Its protein product is CASQDSGANVLTF.